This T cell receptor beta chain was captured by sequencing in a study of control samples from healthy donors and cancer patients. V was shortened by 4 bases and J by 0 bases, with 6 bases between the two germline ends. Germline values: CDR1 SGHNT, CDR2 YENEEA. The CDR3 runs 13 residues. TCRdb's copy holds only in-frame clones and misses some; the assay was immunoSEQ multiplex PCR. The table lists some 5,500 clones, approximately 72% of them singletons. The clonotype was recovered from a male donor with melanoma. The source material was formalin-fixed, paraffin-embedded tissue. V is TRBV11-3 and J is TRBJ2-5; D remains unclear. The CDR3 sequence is CASSSRHQETQYF. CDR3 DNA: TGTGCCAGCAGCTCACGACACCAAGAGACCCAGTACTTC.